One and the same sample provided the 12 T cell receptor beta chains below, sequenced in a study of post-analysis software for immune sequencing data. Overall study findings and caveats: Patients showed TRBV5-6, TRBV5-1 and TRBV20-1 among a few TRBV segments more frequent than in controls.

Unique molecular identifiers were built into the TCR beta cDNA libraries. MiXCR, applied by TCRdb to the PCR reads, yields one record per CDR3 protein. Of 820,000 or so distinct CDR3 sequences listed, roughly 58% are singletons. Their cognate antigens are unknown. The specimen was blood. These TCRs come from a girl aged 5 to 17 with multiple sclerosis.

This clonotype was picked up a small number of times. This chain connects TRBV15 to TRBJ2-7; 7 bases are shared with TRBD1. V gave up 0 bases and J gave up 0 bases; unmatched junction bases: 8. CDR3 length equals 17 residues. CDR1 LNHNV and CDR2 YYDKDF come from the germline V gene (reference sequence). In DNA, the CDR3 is TGTGCCACCAGCAGAGACCTAGTGGCAGGGGGCTCCTACGAGCAGTACTTC. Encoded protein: CATSRDLVAGGSYEQYF.

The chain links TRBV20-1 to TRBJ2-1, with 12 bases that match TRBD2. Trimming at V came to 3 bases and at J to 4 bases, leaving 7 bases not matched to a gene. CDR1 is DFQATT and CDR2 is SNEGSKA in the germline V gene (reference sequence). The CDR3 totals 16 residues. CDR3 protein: CSARSLAGGLYNEQFF. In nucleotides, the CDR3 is TGCAGTGCTAGGTCACTAGCGGGGGGATTATACAATGAGCAGTTCTTC.

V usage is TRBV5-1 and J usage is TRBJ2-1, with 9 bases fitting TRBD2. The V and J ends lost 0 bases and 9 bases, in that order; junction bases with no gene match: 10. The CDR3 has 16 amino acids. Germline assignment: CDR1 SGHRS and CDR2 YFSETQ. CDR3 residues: CASSLVAAGGPGEQFF. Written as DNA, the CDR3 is TGCGCCAGCAGCTTGGTGGCGGCGGGGGGGCCAGGTGAGCAGTTCTTC.

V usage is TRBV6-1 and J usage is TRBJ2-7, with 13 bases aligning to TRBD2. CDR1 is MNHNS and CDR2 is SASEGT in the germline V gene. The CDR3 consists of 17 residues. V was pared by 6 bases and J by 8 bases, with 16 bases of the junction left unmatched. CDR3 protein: CASRAASGLAGAGQQYF. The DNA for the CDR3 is TGTGCCAGCAGGGCCGCCAGCGGACTAGCGGGAGCGGGCCAGCAGTACTTC.

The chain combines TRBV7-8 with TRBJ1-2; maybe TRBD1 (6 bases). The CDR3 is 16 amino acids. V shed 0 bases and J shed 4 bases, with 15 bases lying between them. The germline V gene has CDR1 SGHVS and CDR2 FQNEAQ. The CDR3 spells CASSLAMGAEAYGYTF. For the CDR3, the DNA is TGTGCCAGCAGCTTAGCGATGGGGGCAGAGGCCTATGGCTACACCTTC.

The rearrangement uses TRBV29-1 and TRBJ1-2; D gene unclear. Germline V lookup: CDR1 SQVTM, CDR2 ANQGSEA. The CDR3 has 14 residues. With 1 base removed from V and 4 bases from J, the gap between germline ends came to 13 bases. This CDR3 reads CSVEVLKRVYGYTF. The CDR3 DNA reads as TGCAGCGTTGAAGTCCTGAAGCGTGTCTATGGCTACACCTTC.

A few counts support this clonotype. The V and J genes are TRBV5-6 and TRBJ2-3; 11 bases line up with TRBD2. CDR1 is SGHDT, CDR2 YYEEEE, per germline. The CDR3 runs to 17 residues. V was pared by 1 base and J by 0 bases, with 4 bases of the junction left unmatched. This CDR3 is CASSLFLAGGSTDTQYF. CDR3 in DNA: TGTGCCAGCAGCTTGTTCCTAGCGGGGGGCAGCACAGATACGCAGTATTTT.

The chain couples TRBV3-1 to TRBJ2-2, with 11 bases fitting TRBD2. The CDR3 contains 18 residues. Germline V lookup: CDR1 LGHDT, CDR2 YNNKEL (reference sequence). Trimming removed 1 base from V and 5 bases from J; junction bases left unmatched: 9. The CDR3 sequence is CASSQASLAGGPTGELFF. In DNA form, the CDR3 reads TGTGCCAGCAGCCAAGCGTCCCTAGCGGGGGGACCAACCGGGGAGCTGTTTTTT.

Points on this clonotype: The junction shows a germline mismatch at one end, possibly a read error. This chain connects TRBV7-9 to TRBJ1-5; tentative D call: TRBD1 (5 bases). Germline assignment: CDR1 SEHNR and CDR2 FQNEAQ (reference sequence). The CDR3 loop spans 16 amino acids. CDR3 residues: CTSSSTGTASNQPQHF. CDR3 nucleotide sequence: TGTACCAGCAGCTCCACCGGGACGGCCTCCAATCAGCCCCAGCATTTT.

The CDR3: CASRRTSGGLDTQYF. Here the CDR3 DNA reads TGTGCCAGCAGGCGGACTAGCGGGGGTTTGGATACGCAGTATTTT. V and J are TRBV7-2 and TRBJ2-3; TRBD2 aligns across 13 bases. Germline V gene data show CDR1 as SGHTA and CDR2 as FQGNSA. Germline trimming cut 6 bases from V and 6 bases from J; bases unmatched to any gene: 6. The CDR3 spans 15 residues.

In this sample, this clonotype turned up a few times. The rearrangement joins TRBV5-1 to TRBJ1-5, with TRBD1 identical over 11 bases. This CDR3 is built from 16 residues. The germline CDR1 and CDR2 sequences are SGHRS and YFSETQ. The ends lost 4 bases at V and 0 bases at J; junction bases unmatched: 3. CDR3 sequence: CASSPGQGASNQPQHF. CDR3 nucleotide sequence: TGCGCCAGCAGCCCTGGACAGGGGGCTAGCAATCAGCCCCAGCATTTT. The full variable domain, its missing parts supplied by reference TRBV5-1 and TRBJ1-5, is KAGVTQTPRYLIKTRGQQVTLSCSPISGHRSVSWYQQTPGQGLQFLFEYFSETQRNKGNFPGRFSGRQFSNSRSEMNVSTLELGDSALYLCASSPGQGASNQPQHFGDGTRLSIL.

The CDR3 here is CSVESTMRETQYF. The CDR3 coding sequence is TGCAGCGTTGAGTCTACAATGCGAGAGACCCAGTACTTC. The V call is TRBV29-1, the J call TRBJ2-5; no clear D. V lost 3 bases to trimming and J lost 4 bases, with 12 bases between them. The CDR3 runs 13 residues. Per germline, CDR1 SQVTM and CDR2 ANQGSEA. Looking up the rest from reference TRBV29-1 and TRBJ2-5 gives the full variable domain: SAVISQKPSRDICQRGTSLTIQCQVDSQVTMMFWYRQQPGQSLTLIATANQGSEATYESGFVIDKFPISRPNLTFSTLTVSNMSPEDSSIYLCSVESTMRETQYFGPGTRLLVL.